One and the same sample provided the 2 T cell receptor beta chains below, sequenced in a study of shared clonotypes between healthy human individuals. Measured with immunoSEQ multiplex PCR; TCRdb has only the in-frame clones, and not every one. This sample has about 2.3 million clones, with 93% found just once. Sequenced material: naive CD4+ T cells from PBMCs. The subset here: CD45RA+ positively selected. Receptor source: a man aged 18 to 30 in good health. Some clones in this sample may be carry-over from other donors' samples.

The V gene is TRBV13, the J gene TRBJ1-4, with 9 nucleotides matching TRBD1. Germline lookup yields CDR1 PRHDT and CDR2 FYEKMQ (reference sequence). The ends lost 4 bases at V and 2 bases at J; junction bases unmatched: 2. CDR3 length: 15 residues. This CDR3 reads CASSSGQGTNEKLFF. Written as DNA, the CDR3 is TGTGCCAGCAGCTCCGGACAGGGGACTAATGAAAAACTGTTTTTT. Variable domain in full (rest from reference TRBV13 and TRBJ1-4): AAGVIQSPRHLIKEKRETATLKCYPIPRHDTVYWYQQGPGQDPQFLISFYEKMQSDKGSIPDRFSAQQFSDYHSELNMSSLELGDSALYFCASSSGQGTNEKLFFGSGTQLSVL.

The gene calls are TRBV27 and TRBJ1-1, with D unclear. There are 14 residues in the CDR3. Germline CDR1 is MNHEY and CDR2 is SMNVEV (reference sequence). V shed 6 bases and J shed 1 base, with 12 bases lying between them. CDR3 protein: CASSPTPANTEAFF. The CDR3 region has the DNA TGTGCCAGCAGCCCAACCCCAGCGAACACTGAAGCTTTCTTT.